This TCR beta chain stems from a study of cytomegalovirus exposure and HLA in healthy donors. Study conclusions and caveats: Altogether, about 160 TCR beta chains were recorded as cytomegalovirus-associated.

As concerns this clone: Antigen unknown.

From germline, CDR1 is LNHNV and CDR2 YYDKDF (reference sequence). The CDR3 extends over 15 amino acids. V lost 3 bases to trimming and J lost 6 bases, with 14 bases between them. The assay was immunoSEQ multiplex PCR, and TCRdb's table has in-frame clones only and misses some. Here the sample spans under 200,000 clones, approximately 89% being singletons. Among the roughly 120 subjects of the validation cohort, separate from the approximately 700-subject first cohort, were the donors. This receptor was taken from a man aged 18 to 30 in good health and CMV-seropositive. The chain recombines TRBV15 with TRBJ2-2; maybe TRBD1 (6 bases). The specimen sequenced was PBMCs. This chain's CDR3 is CATSRGLQGSGELFF. The CDR3 DNA reads TGTGCCACCAGCAGGGGGCTACAGGGATCCGGGGAGCTGTTTTTT. Looking up the rest from reference TRBV15 and TRBJ2-2 gives the full variable domain: DAMVIQNPRYQVTQFGKPVTLSCSQTLNHNVMYWYQQKSSQAPKLLFHYYDKDFNNEADTPDNFQSRRPNTSFCFLDIRSPGLGDTAMYLCATSRGLQGSGELFFGEGSRLTVL.